This T cell receptor (beta chain) was identified during a study of blood T cell repertoires in COVID-19. Study-wide background: From T cells, B-cell-depleted T cells, or PBMCs came the material, which was cDNA or gDNA.

As processed by the authors: How many nucleated cells were present was estimated from reference gene primer amplification. The data were produced by immunoSEQ multiplex PCR, yet TCRdb's version contains in-frame clones alone and is incomplete. V, J and clone size are those of that table, while D and trimming were read from the DNA. The sample lists tens of thousands of clones; over 75% were seen once. Losses at the gene ends were 0 bases for V and 1 base for J; bases not matched to a gene: 7. The CDR3 is made up of 17 amino acids. Germline V CDR1 and CDR2: SGHRS, YFSETQ. Sequencing used peripheral blood. The chain is built from TRBV5-1 and TRBJ2-5; 9 bases line up with TRBD1. The receptor comes from a man in his fifties or sixties with active COVID-19. The CDR3 spells CASSLEDRGATQETQYF. The CDR3 DNA is TGCGCCAGCAGCTTGGAGGACAGGGGCGCCACCCAAGAGACCCAGTACTTC.